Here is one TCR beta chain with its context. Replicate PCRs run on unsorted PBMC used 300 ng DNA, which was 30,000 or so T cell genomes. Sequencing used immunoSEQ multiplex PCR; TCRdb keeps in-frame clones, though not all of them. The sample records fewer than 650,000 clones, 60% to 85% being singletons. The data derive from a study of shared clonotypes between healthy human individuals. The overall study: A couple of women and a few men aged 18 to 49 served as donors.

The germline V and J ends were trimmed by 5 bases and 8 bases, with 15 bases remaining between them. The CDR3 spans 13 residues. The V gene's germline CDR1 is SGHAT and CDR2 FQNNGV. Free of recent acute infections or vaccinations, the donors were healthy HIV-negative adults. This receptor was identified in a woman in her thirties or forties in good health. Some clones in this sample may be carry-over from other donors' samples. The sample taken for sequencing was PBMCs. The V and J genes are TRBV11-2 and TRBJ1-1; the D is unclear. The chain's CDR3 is CASSPVGPDEAFF. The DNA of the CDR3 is TGTGCCAGCAGCCCTGTTGGACCTGACGAAGCTTTCTTT.